These T cell receptor beta chains were read from a single sample in a study of a mutant IDH1 vaccine in newly diagnosed glioma. Antigen specificity for these receptors is unknown. TCRdb keeps only in-frame clones here, not all; method: immunoSEQ multiplex PCR. The sample comprises about 50,000 clones, less than 80% of which are singletons, and approximately 5.3% rests with the top ten. The source was PBMCs, collected from a glioma patient whose treatment included an IDH1 peptide vaccine. These receptor sequences come from a man in his fifties with glioma. Each CDR3 is given with its conserved first and last residue.

>TRBV6-5
CARTGGFRGEQFF
>TRBV28
CASSAPPGQATYEQYF
>TRBV7-6
CASSSRQGSQDEQYF
>TRBV11-2
CASRGGSGSNEKLFF
>TRBV27
CASSFRGRLTDTQYF
>TRBV5-6
CASSLFGTDTQYF
>TRBV10-3
CAISESGGEGYEQYF
>TRBV19
CASNMAGTGELFF
>TRBV25-1
CATRAGNTIYF
>TRBV6-1
CASSEDFTGNTGELFF
>TRBV27
CASSNYRRELFF
>TRBV6-6
CASSYSDTGNTIYF
>TRBV5-1
CASSLAGGTDTQYF
>TRBV9
CASSRTGGYTEAFF
>TRBV29-1
CSARLRTSTDTQYF
>TRBV25-1
CASSEEGAANYGYTF
>TRBV30
CAWSFKRSYEQYF
>TRBV19
CASSIFSLGRAPQHF
>TRBV30
CAWRGDTSGEPQHF
>TRBV7-2
CASSLEQLSNQPQHF
>TRBV29-1
CGQGMGNTIYF
>TRBV29-1
CSVEDLWGSTEAFF
>TRBV5-1
CASSLGSGAYEQYF
>TRBV30
CAWSLDTNTGELFF
>TRBV5-1
CASSFNPGGAGQPQHF
>TRBV30
CAWSPDSTSNQPQHF
>TRBV5-1
CASSQTPSGGNNEQFF
>TRBV9
CASSVQGGNTEAFF
>TRBV6-1
CASSWGQNTEAFF
>TRBV5-1
CASSLGGTSGNEQFF
>TRBV6-5
CASSSGREYF
>TRBV9
CASSVASGLSNQPQHF
>TRBV7-2
CASSLRSSGGKYEQYF
>TRBV7-9
CASSLGGGSNEQYF
>TRBV15
CATSREPRTSGGSTDTQYF
>TRBV7-9
CASSGQGGYEQYF
>TRBV2
CASSLSSGFSNVLTF
>TRBV2
CASRLTTTNTGELFF
>TRBV30
CAWRQGTGTGKHEQYF
>TRBV5-1
CASSFPQTNTGELFF
>TRBV6-5
CASSYSWGEQYF
>TRBV7-2
CASSFRDRSSYGYTF
>TRBV9
CASSVEGQGNIQYF
>TRBV29-1
CSSGTGGLMNTEAFF
>TRBV9
CASSPRGDSNQPQHF
>TRBV5-1
CASSTGTGGADYGYTF
>TRBV7-2
CASSYDRHEQFF
>TRBV25-1
CASSPPSGTGETNEKLFF
>TRBV9
CASSVEGGGDTQYF